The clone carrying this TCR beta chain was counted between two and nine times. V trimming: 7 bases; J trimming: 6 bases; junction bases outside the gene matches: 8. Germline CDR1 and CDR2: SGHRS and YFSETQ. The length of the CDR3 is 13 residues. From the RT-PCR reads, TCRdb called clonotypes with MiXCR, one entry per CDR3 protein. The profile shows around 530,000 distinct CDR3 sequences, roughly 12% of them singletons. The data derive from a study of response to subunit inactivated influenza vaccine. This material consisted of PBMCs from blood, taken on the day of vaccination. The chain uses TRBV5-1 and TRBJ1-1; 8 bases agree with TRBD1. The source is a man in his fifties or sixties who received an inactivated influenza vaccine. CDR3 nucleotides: TGCGCCAGCCGAACCGGACAGGGAGCTGAAGCTTTCTTT. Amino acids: CASRTGQGAEAFF.